One sample yielded the 10 T cell receptor beta chains listed below, sequenced in a study of T-cell reconstitution after alpha-beta-depleted transplantation in children. TCRbeta library preparation incorporated unique molecular identifiers. In TCRdb, the PCR reads were re-called with MiXCR into one record per CDR3 protein. The sample holds about 200,000 distinct CDR3 sequences; around 7.7% are singletons and the top ten take approximately 40%. This sample comprised PBMCs, mostly from graft donor cells, obtained 360 days after TCRalphabeta/CD19-depleted stem cell transplant. Every receptor here comes from a male patient between 2 and 9 years old who had a stem cell transplant for acute myeloid leukemia, so the T cells may come from the graft donor.

This clonotype showed up many times. The chain couples TRBV12-3 or TRBV12-4 to TRBJ2-1; D is tentatively TRBD1 or TRBD2 (5 bases each). Trimming left V 6 bases short and J 0 bases short, with 15 bases between. This CDR3 spans 16 amino acids. CDR3: CASSSRDLSSYNEQFF. The CDR3 region has the DNA TGTGCCAGCAGCTCCAGGGACCTGAGCTCCTACAATGAGCAGTTCTTC.

V and J are TRBV7-3 and TRBJ1-2, with D possibly being TRBD1 (6 bases). Trimming took off 7 bases at V and 2 bases at J, with 11 bases between the two ends. This CDR3 is built from 13 residues. CDR1 SGHTA and CDR2 FQGTGA come from the germline V gene. The CDR3 DNA follows: TGTGCCAGCACCGGGGACAACAACTATGGCTACACCTTC. It codes for CASTGDNNYGYTF.

This rearrangement joins TRBV7-9 to TRBJ2-3, with D maybe TRBD2 (5 bases). The CDR3 spans 16 residues. Looked up from germline, CDR1 is SEHNR and CDR2 is FQNEAQ (reference sequence). V was trimmed by 4 bases and J by 0 bases, leaving 14 bases between them. CDR3 sequence: CASSYRRTSSTDTQYF. The CDR3 DNA sequence: TGTGCCAGCAGCTATAGGAGGACGTCTAGCACAGATACGCAGTATTTT.

This clonotype was observed a few times. The chain joins TRBV12-3 or TRBV12-4 to TRBJ2-1; TRBD1 aligns across 11 bases. The CDR3 length is 13 residues. V shed 9 bases and J 8 bases; nucleotides not matched to a gene: 6. The CDR3 DNA reads as TGTGCCAGTGGACAGGGGGCTCTGGATGAGCAGTTCTTC. Translation: CASGQGALDEQFF.

This clonotype was observed a handful of times. V and J are TRBV15 and TRBJ2-1, with 9 bases matching TRBD2. CDR3 length: 15 residues. The germline gives CDR1 LNHNV, CDR2 YYDKDF (reference sequence). After removal of 3 bases from V and 0 bases from J, the junction contained 0 bases not matched to a gene. Here the CDR3 reads CATSRTSGSYNEQFF. In nucleotides, the CDR3 is TGTGCCACCAGCAGGACTAGCGGCTCCTACAATGAGCAGTTCTTC.

Only a few counts were recorded for this clonotype. CDR3: CASSYGLAGAGEQFF. CDR3 nucleotide sequence: TGTGCCAGCAGTTACGGACTAGCGGGGGCGGGTGAGCAGTTCTTC. The rearrangement joins TRBV6-5 to TRBJ2-1; the match to TRBD2 covers 13 bases. Looked up from germline, CDR1 is MNHEY and CDR2 is SVGAGI. V dropped 2 bases and J dropped 9; count of bases not matched to a gene: 4. CDR3 length equals 15 residues.

The chain combines TRBV20-1 with TRBJ2-1, with 11 bases fitting TRBD2. CDR3 length: 15 amino acids. Germline loops: CDR1 DFQATT, CDR2 SNEGSKA (reference sequence). V lost 6 bases, J lost 4 bases, and 8 bases stayed unmatched. The DNA for the CDR3 is TGCAGTGCAATAGGGACTAGCGGCCTATACAATGAGCAGTTCTTC. This gives the protein CSAIGTSGLYNEQFF.

This clonotype was detected only a few times. The chain employs TRBV7-8 and TRBJ2-1; 7 bases agree with TRBD2. The germline CDR1 and CDR2 sequences are SGHVS and FQNEAQ. CDR3 length: 14 residues. V gave up 1 base and J gave up 8 bases; unmatched junction bases: 5. CDR3 sequence reads: CASSLEREWDEQFF. CDR3 coding DNA: TGTGCCAGCAGCTTAGAGCGGGAATGGGATGAGCAGTTCTTC.

This clonotype was found many times. In DNA, the CDR3 is TGTGCCAGCAGCCAACGCCCTACGAATGAGCAGTTCTTC. This sequence encodes CASSQRPTNEQFF. V gene TRBV4-2 combines with J gene TRBJ2-1; D call uncertain. V lost 2 bases, J lost 7 bases, and 9 bases lay in between. Germline V gene data show CDR1 as LGHNA and CDR2 as YNFKEQ. The CDR3 spans 13 residues.

This clonotype occurred many times. The rearrangement links TRBV5-1 to TRBJ1-2; D uncertain. The CDR3 is 12 residues long. V was shortened by 3 bases and J by 7 bases, with 10 bases between the two germline ends. From germline, CDR1 is SGHRS and CDR2 YFSETQ. DNA of the CDR3: TGCGCCAGCAGCTCAGGACTCGGTGGCTACACCTTC. This sequence encodes CASSSGLGGYTF.